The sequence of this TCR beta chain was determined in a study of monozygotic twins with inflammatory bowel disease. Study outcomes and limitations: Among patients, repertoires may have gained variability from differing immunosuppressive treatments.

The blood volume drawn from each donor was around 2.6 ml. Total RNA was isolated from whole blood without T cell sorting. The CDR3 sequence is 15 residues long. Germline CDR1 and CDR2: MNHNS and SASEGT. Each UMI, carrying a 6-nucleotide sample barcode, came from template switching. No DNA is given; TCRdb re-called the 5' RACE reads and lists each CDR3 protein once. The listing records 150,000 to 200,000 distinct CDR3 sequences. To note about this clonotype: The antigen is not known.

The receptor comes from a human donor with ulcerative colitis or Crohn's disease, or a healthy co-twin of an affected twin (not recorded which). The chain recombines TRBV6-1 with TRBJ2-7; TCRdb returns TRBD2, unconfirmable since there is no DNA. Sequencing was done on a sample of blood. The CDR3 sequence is CASSVQMGGVDEQYF.